This T cell receptor beta chain is drawn from a study of molecular identifiers for immune sequencing clone quantification. Input for naive CD8 libraries was roughly 17,000 to 1,000,000 sorted cells; the RNA fraction used was 10%, 30% or 50%. TCRdb reprocessed the PCR reads via MiXCR and lists one record per CDR3 protein. The sample gives approximately 320,000 distinct CDR3 sequences, roughly 23% of which show up once; about 0.74% is in the top ten. V lost 3 bases and J lost 2, with 12 bases in between. The CDR3 has 15 amino acids. CDR1 MNHEY and CDR2 SVGEGT come from the germline V gene. The chain recombines TRBV6-2 or TRBV6-3 with TRBJ2-3, with D tentatively TRBD1 (5 bases). Specimen: naive CD8+ T cells from blood, with Jurkat cell RNA spiked in. Described subset: FACS-sorted CD8+CD4-CCR7+CD45RA+ naive T cells. This TCR was recovered from a human donor in good health. Some libraries in this study had Jurkat cell RNA spiked in. CDR3 nucleotides: TGTGCCAGCAGTTATATTCCAGGGATCACAGATACGCAGTATTTT. This sequence encodes CASSYIPGITDTQYF.